The rows below give T cell receptor beta chains drawn from one sample of a study of blood T cells in healthy people across ages. TCRdb called the 5' RACE reads again in MiXCR, with one record for every CDR3 protein. The data contain some 1.8 million distinct CDR3 sequences, about 39% of them singletons. The specimen sequenced was blood. These TCRs come from a human donor in good health. The CDR3 runs from the conserved cysteine through the conserved F or W. D genes are given only for firm matches. Expanded clones get a size class; other rows say once, few or many, or leave the size out.

cdr3_aa | cdr3_nt | cdr3_length | d_call | clone_size | j_call | v_call
CASSPSSNRFQETQYF | TGTGCCAGCAGTCCCTCCTCAAACAGGTTCCAAGAGACCCAGTACTTC | 16 | . | few | TRBJ2-5 | TRBV12-3/TRBV12-4
CSGETAKVDTQYF | TGCAGCGGTGAGACAGCCAAAGTGGATACGCAGTATTTT | 13 | . | . | TRBJ2-3 | TRBV29-1
CASRRGGGEAFF | TGTGCCAGCAGGAGAGGGGGGGGTGAAGCTTTCTTT | 12 | . | . | TRBJ1-1 | TRBV2
CASSLVGGQFAGANVLTF | TGTGCCAGCAGTTTAGTGGGGGGACAATTTGCTGGGGCCAACGTCCTGACTTTC | 18 | . | . | TRBJ2-6 | TRBV12-3/TRBV12-4
CASSPQASSGANVLTF | TGTGCCAGCAGCCCACAAGCCAGCTCTGGGGCCAACGTCCTGACTTTC | 16 | . | . | TRBJ2-6 | TRBV7-9
CASSPNSGGVAGELFF | TGTGCCAGCAGCCCCAATAGCGGGGGGGTAGCCGGGGAGCTGTTTTTT | 16 | TRBD2 | . | TRBJ2-2 | TRBV7-3
CATVSDRLNTEAFF | TGTGCCACCGTTTCAGACAGACTGAACACTGAAGCTTTCTTT | 14 | . | . | TRBJ1-1 | TRBV18
CAGSPPNFSYEQYF | TGTGCCGGCAGTCCACCAAATTTCTCCTACGAGCAGTACTTC | 14 | . | . | TRBJ2-7 | TRBV28
CASSRGTDEKLFF | TGTGCCAGCAGCCGAGGGACAGATGAAAAACTGTTTTTT | 13 | TRBD1 | . | TRBJ1-4 | TRBV5-5
CASRTADRGYTF | TGTGCCTCCCGGACTGCCGATAGAGGCTACACCTTC | 12 | . | . | TRBJ1-2 | TRBV10-3
CASSLSPYQETQYF | TGTGCCAGCAGCTTAAGCCCGTACCAAGAGACCCAGTACTTC | 14 | . | . | TRBJ2-5 | TRBV7-2
CASTQQGGAGANVLTF | TGTGCCAGCACTCAGCAGGGGGGCGCTGGGGCCAACGTCCTGACTTTC | 16 | . | few | TRBJ2-6 | TRBV12-3/TRBV12-4
CASSQDIGPNYGYTF | TGCGCCAGCAGCCAAGATATCGGCCCTAACTATGGCTACACCTTC | 15 | . | few | TRBJ1-2 | TRBV4-3
CAGGQVNSGANVLTF | TGTGCCGGGGGACAGGTTAACTCTGGGGCCAACGTCCTGACTTTC | 15 | TRBD1 | few | TRBJ2-6 | TRBV2